The next 31 T cell receptor beta chains were all read from a single sample in a study of vaccination effects on CD4 cells after COVID-19. No antigen has been assigned to these receptors. Clones were sequenced by immunoSEQ multiplex PCR, and TCRdb holds only the in-frame ones, with some missing. This table holds tens of thousands of clones, about 80% found once. Antigen-specific CD4+ T cell clonotypes were called by their expansion after viral peptide-pool culture in ViraFEST. The culture ran for approximately 10 days, and then CD4+ T cells were isolated. Participants each got two BNT162b2 or mRNA-1273 vaccine doses. The sample consisted of CD4+ T cells from PBMCs cultured with HCoV-229E spike peptides, taken after COVID-19 vaccination. These receptors were taken from a human donor who received a COVID-19 vaccine.

Points on this clone: One end of the junction does not line up with germline, which may come from a read error. V is TRBV10-3 and J is TRBJ2-5; D possibly corresponds to TRBD1 (8 bases). Germline lookup yields CDR1 ENHRY and CDR2 SYGVKD. This CDR3 region has 16 residues. The CDR3 coding sequence is TGTGCCATCAGTGAGACTACAGGGGGGGGTGCTCTATGGCGACACTTC. Its protein product is CAISETTGGGALWRHF.

V and J are TRBV6-2 or TRBV6-3 and TRBJ1-3; D not certain. This CDR3 is built from 15 residues. V shed 2 bases and J shed 0 bases, with 8 bases lying between them. Germline V gene lookup returns CDR1 MNHEY and CDR2 SVGEGT. This CDR3 reads CASSYGYSSGNTIYF. The CDR3 coding sequence is TGTGCCAGCAGTTACGGGTACAGCTCTGGAAACACCATATATTTT.

This chain uses TRBV7-3 with TRBJ2-2, with D possibly matching TRBD2 (6 bases). Trimming stripped 8 bases from V and 8 bases from J, with 9 bases between. Germline-derived CDR1 and CDR2 are SGHTA and FQGTGA. The CDR3 spans 11 residues. The DNA of the CDR3 is TGTGCCAGCCGGGGGTCAGGGGAGCTGTTTTTT. Protein sequence: CASRGSGELFF.

There are a few counts of this clone. This rearrangement joins TRBV11-1 to TRBJ2-5; 13 bases agree with TRBD2. The CDR3 extends over 16 amino acids. Germline loops: CDR1 SGHAT, CDR2 FQDESV (reference sequence). Unmatched junction bases numbered 6, after V lost 5 bases and J lost 3 bases. The chain's CDR3 is CASSHPGLAGKETQYF. In DNA, the CDR3 is TGTGCCAGCAGCCACCCGGGACTAGCGGGGAAAGAGACCCAGTACTTC.

The rearrangement links TRBV5-1 to TRBJ2-1, with 11 bases fitting TRBD2. This CDR3 comprises 14 residues. Looked up from germline, CDR1 is SGHRS and CDR2 is YFSETQ. V was clipped by 2 bases and J by 6 bases; unmatched bases: 1. Written as DNA, the CDR3 is TGCGCCAGCAGCTTTAGCGGGGGGGCCAATGAGCAGTTCTTC. Its protein is CASSFSGGANEQFF.

This chain connects TRBV7-3 to TRBJ2-2, with D possibly TRBD1 on 6 matching bases. Germline CDR1 and CDR2: SGHTA and FQGTGA. The germline V and J ends were trimmed by 4 bases and 4 bases, with 10 bases remaining between them. This CDR3 is built from 14 residues. The CDR3 DNA reads TGTGCCAGCAGCTCTACAGGGCCCACCGGGGAGCTGTTTTTT. Amino acids: CASSSTGPTGELFF.

The V gene is TRBV11-2, the J gene TRBJ2-3, with D perhaps TRBD1 (5 bases). The CDR3 has 16 residues. V was cut by 1 base and J by 2 bases, with 13 bases left in between. From germline, CDR1 is SGHAT and CDR2 FQNNGV. The CDR3 is CASSLGQGALTDTQYF. CDR3 coding DNA: TGTGCCAGCAGCTTAGGCCAAGGGGCCCTCACAGATACGCAGTATTTT. Drawing the rest from reference TRBV11-2 and TRBJ2-3, the complete variable domain is EAGVAQSPRYKIIEKRQSVAFWCNPISGHATLYWYQQILGQGPKLLIQFQNNGVVDDSQLPKDRFSAERLKGVDSTLKIQPAKLEDSAVYLCASSLGQGALTDTQYFGPGTRLTVL.

The chain couples TRBV7-2 to TRBJ2-3, with D uncertain. The V end was cut by 5 bases, the J end by 7 bases, with 13 bases between. There are 13 residues in the CDR3. Germline CDR1 SGHTA, CDR2 FQGNSA. CDR3 sequence: CASSRSGPNTQYF. The CDR3 DNA reads as TGTGCCAGCAGCAGGTCCGGGCCCAATACGCAGTATTTT.

This sequence joins TRBV28 and TRBJ1-4; D perhaps matches TRBD1 (6 bases). Between the trimmed V and J ends, which lost 3 bases and 8 bases, there was a span of 16 bases. This CDR3 comprises 15 residues. Per germline, CDR1 MDHEN and CDR2 SYDVKM. CDR3 region: CASSLGGASREKLFF. CDR3 coding DNA: TGTGCCAGCAGTTTGGGGGGGGCCAGTAGGGAAAAACTGTTTTTT.

This chain joins TRBV7-2 and TRBJ2-3, with D unresolved. The V end lost 2 bases, the J end lost 2 bases, and 11 bases lay between the germline ends. The CDR3 covers 15 residues. Germline V lookup: CDR1 SGHTA, CDR2 FQGNSA. CDR3 sequence: CASSLSSSSTDTQYF. As DNA, the CDR3 is TGTGCCAGCAGCTTAAGTTCATCCTCCACAGATACGCAGTATTTT.

This clone appeared a single time. The genes are TRBV7-2 and TRBJ2-2; D gene uncertain. This CDR3 is 15 amino acids long. The V gene lost 2 bases and the J gene lost 0 bases, with 7 bases spanning the gap. Germline CDR1 is SGHTA and CDR2 is FQGNSA. The CDR3 sequence is CASSLSRTNTGELFF. CDR3 in DNA: TGTGCCAGCAGCTTAAGCAGGACGAACACCGGGGAGCTGTTTTTT. Filled out from reference TRBV7-2 and TRBJ2-2, the complete variable domain reads GAGVSQSPSNKVTEKGKDVELRCDPISGHTALYWYRQSLGQGLEFLIYFQGNSAPDKSGLPSDRFSAERTGGSVSTLTIQRTQQEDSAVYLCASSLSRTNTGELFFGEGSRLTVL.

A few counts support this clone. The chain joins TRBV19 to TRBJ1-1, with 8 bases identical to TRBD1. V dropped 9 bases and J dropped 2; count of bases not matched to a gene: 11. The CDR3 runs 15 residues. Per germline, CDR1 LNHDA and CDR2 SQIVND (reference sequence). The CDR3 loop reads CASYATDRGNTEAFF. CDR3 nucleotide sequence: TGTGCCAGCTACGCCACAGACAGGGGTAACACTGAAGCTTTCTTT.

The chain combines TRBV29-1 with TRBJ2-5; D is uncertain. Trimming removed 0 bases at V and 2 bases at J, with 4 bases between. This CDR3 region has 12 residues. In germline, CDR1 is SQVTM, CDR2 ANQGSEA. Here the CDR3 DNA reads TGCAGCGTTGAAGAGGGGCAAGAGACCCAGTACTTC. This encodes CSVEEGQETQYF.

The V gene is TRBV5-1, the J gene TRBJ2-2; TRBD2 is a possible D gene (6 bases). Germline lookup yields CDR1 SGHRS and CDR2 YFSETQ. The CDR3 contains 13 residues. With 5 bases removed from V and 5 bases from J, the gap between germline ends came to 10 bases. The CDR3 region has the DNA TGCGCCAGCAGTCGGGGGTGGACCGGGGAGCTGTTTTTT. Translating gives CASSRGWTGELFF.

The J gene is TRBJ1-3, the V gene TRBV5-1; D might be TRBD1 (6 bases). The CDR3 extends over 13 amino acids. Trimming left V 5 bases short and J 4 bases short, with 10 bases between. The germline V gene has CDR1 SGHRS and CDR2 YFSETQ. The CDR3 DNA reads as TGCGCCAGCAGTACAGGGAACGGAAACACCATATATTTT. It encodes CASSTGNGNTIYF. Complete variable domain (other parts from reference TRBV5-1 and TRBJ1-3): KAGVTQTPRYLIKTRGQQVTLSCSPISGHRSVSWYQQTPGQGLQFLFEYFSETQRNKGNFPGRFSGRQFSNSRSEMNVSTLELGDSALYLCASSTGNGNTIYFGEGSWLTVV.

V gene TRBV4-3 combines with J gene TRBJ1-3, with 8 bases fitting TRBD1. The CDR3 totals 16 residues. The V segment lost 0 bases and the J segment 8 bases; nucleotides outside the gene matches: 9. The germline gives CDR1 LGHNA, CDR2 YSLEER. In DNA, the CDR3 is TGCGCCAGCAGCCAAGACCACTACAGGGGGGTGGACACCATATATTTT. This codes for CASSQDHYRGVDTIYF.

This clone appeared once. V gene TRBV6-2 or TRBV6-3 combines with J gene TRBJ1-3, with D maybe TRBD1 (5 bases). Between the trimmed V and J ends, which lost 2 bases and 4 bases, there was a span of 12 bases. The germline V gene encodes CDR1 MNHEY and CDR2 SVGEGT. There are 15 residues in the CDR3. The CDR3 DNA is TGTGCCAGCAGTTACAGGAGGGGACCAGGAAACACCATATATTTT. It specifies CASSYRRGPGNTIYF.

V is TRBV5-3 and J is TRBJ1-1; 7 bases are a match to TRBD1. TRBV5-3 is designated an ORF whose function remains uncertain. The V and J ends lost 3 bases and 11 bases, in that order; junction bases with no gene match: 4. The CDR3 runs to 11 residues. The CDR3 nucleotides read TGTGCCAGAAGCTCCAGGGGGATGGCTTTCTTT. Encoded protein: CARSSRGMAFF.

CDR3 nucleotides: TGTGCCAGCAGTGACACCGGGACAGGGGAAAACTATGGCTACACCTTC. Amino acids: CASSDTGTGENYGYTF. The chain carries TRBV25-1 and TRBJ1-2, with 10 bases that match TRBD1. This CDR3 has 16 residues. Germline V gene sequence: CDR1 MGHDK, CDR2 SYGVNS. After removal of 3 bases from V and 2 bases from J, the junction contained 6 bases not matched to a gene.

In this sample, this clone turned up once. The rearrangement uses TRBV2 and TRBJ2-5; a possible D gene is TRBD1 (5 bases). CDR1 SNHLY and CDR2 FYNNEI come from the germline V gene. This CDR3 has 14 amino acids. Between the trimmed V and J ends, which lost 8 bases and 2 bases, there was a span of 15 bases. DNA of the CDR3: TGTGCCAGCCAGCTGGGGCAGGTACAAGAGACCCAGTACTTC. This sequence encodes CASQLGQVQETQYF.

This clone was detected only a few times. The chain recombines TRBV4-1 with TRBJ1-3, with D unresolved. Germline V gene lookup returns CDR1 MGHRA and CDR2 YSYEKL. The V end was cut by 3 bases, the J end by 0 bases, with 12 bases between. This CDR3 has 16 residues. This CDR3 reads CASSHVTGRSGNTIYF. DNA of the CDR3: TGCGCCAGCAGCCACGTGACGGGCCGCTCTGGAAACACCATATATTTT.

The chain employs TRBV29-1 and TRBJ1-3; D gene unclear. CDR3 length: 14 residues. Trimming removed 3 bases at V and 4 bases at J, with 13 bases between. Germline CDR1 is SQVTM and CDR2 is ANQGSEA. CDR3 sequence reads: CSVETSTFGNTIYF. DNA for the CDR3: TGCAGCGTTGAGACTTCGACCTTCGGAAACACCATATATTTT.

V and J are TRBV15 and TRBJ2-7, with 12 bases lining up with TRBD1. This CDR3 is built from 16 residues. Germline values: CDR1 LNHNV, CDR2 YYDKDF (reference sequence). V lost 4 bases to trimming and J lost 5 bases; unmatched junction nucleotides: 9. The CDR3 loop is CATSKRTGTGGHEQYV. The CDR3 nucleotides read TGTGCCACCAGCAAAAGAACCGGGACAGGGGGCCACGAGCAGTACGTC.

This clone was picked up one time. The V call is TRBV11-2, the J call TRBJ1-3, with D unresolved. The ends were cut back, 3 bases at V and 4 bases at J, with 10 bases in the middle. The germline CDR1 and CDR2 sequences are SGHAT and FQNNGV. The CDR3 runs to 14 residues. CDR3 in DNA: TGTGCCAGCAGCTTGACTTTTCAGGGAAACACCATATATTTT. It specifies CASSLTFQGNTIYF. The entire variable domain, with the rest obtained from reference TRBV11-2 and TRBJ1-3, is as follows: EAGVAQSPRYKIIEKRQSVAFWCNPISGHATLYWYQQILGQGPKLLIQFQNNGVVDDSQLPKDRFSAERLKGVDSTLKIQPAKLEDSAVYLCASSLTFQGNTIYFGEGSWLTVV.

This clone was seen a single time. This chain connects TRBV5-1 to TRBJ2-6, with D tentatively TRBD1 (6 bases). V lost 4 bases, J lost 4 bases, and 15 bases lay in between. The CDR3 runs 16 residues. The germline V gene encodes CDR1 SGHRS and CDR2 YFSETQ. The CDR3 sequence is CASSPFTGTGANVLTF. As DNA, the CDR3 is TGCGCCAGCAGCCCTTTTACAGGGACCGGGGCCAACGTCCTGACTTTC.

This clone was detected only a few times. The chain couples TRBV18 to TRBJ2-2; D is uncertain. The V end lost 2 bases, the J end lost 6 bases, and 13 bases lay between the germline ends. CDR1 is KGHSH and CDR2 is LQKENI in the germline V gene. This CDR3 has 15 residues. The CDR3: CASSPLMGSSGELFF. As DNA, the CDR3 is TGTGCCAGCTCACCATTAATGGGTTCCTCCGGGGAGCTGTTTTTT. The full variable domain, completed using reference TRBV18 and TRBJ2-2, is NAGVMQNPRHLVRRRGQEARLRCSPMKGHSHVYWYRQLPEEGLKFMVYLQKENIIDESGMPKERFSAEFPKEGPSILRIQQVVRGDSAAYFCASSPLMGSSGELFFGEGSRLTVL.

The V gene is TRBV28, the J gene TRBJ2-4, with 8 bases aligning to TRBD2. CDR3 size: 12 residues. From germline, CDR1 is MDHEN and CDR2 SYDVKM. V lost 11 bases, J lost 6 bases, and 6 bases stayed unmatched. The CDR3 reads CASNGGGNIQYF. The CDR3 DNA reads as TGTGCCTCGAACGGGGGGGGAAACATTCAGTACTTC.

This rearrangement joins TRBV5-1 to TRBJ2-3; the match to TRBD1 covers 9 bases. The CDR3 has 13 amino acids. The germline CDR1 and CDR2 sequences are SGHRS and YFSETQ. V dropped 4 bases and J dropped 4; count of bases not matched to a gene: 1. The CDR3 protein is CASSDRGSDTQYF. In DNA, the CDR3 is TGCGCCAGCAGCGACAGGGGGTCAGATACGCAGTATTTT.

This sequence joins TRBV13 and TRBJ2-7, with D hard to call. Trimming removed 4 bases at V and 7 bases at J, with 8 bases between. Germline V gene sequence: CDR1 PRHDT, CDR2 FYEKMQ (reference sequence). This CDR3 has 11 amino acids. CDR3 protein: CASSSKGEQYV. CDR3 in DNA: TGTGCCAGCAGCTCAAAGGGAGAGCAGTACGTC.

The chain couples TRBV5-5 to TRBJ2-3; 7 bases match TRBD2. Germline CDR1 is SGHKS and CDR2 is YYEKEE (reference sequence). Trimming cost V 4 bases and J 5 bases; bases outside gene matches: 13. The CDR3 has 16 amino acids. The CDR3 bases are TGTGCCAGCAGCCCACAGCGGGGCCCCCGGGGAGATACGCAGTATTTT. Its protein product is CASSPQRGPRGDTQYF.

The chain links TRBV11-3 to TRBJ2-2; 8 bases are a match to TRBD1. V shed 5 bases and J 8 bases; nucleotides not matched to a gene: 10. The CDR3 sequence is 15 residues long. Germline CDR1 and CDR2: SGHNT and YENEEA. This CDR3 is CASSPRTGRVGELFF. The DNA of the CDR3 is TGTGCCAGCAGCCCCCGGACAGGGCGAGTAGGGGAGCTGTTTTTT.